This is a list of T cell receptor beta chains from one sample in a study of blood T cells in healthy people across ages. TCRdb itself ran the 5' RACE reads through MiXCR, one entry per CDR3 protein. Of roughly 800,000 distinct CDR3 sequences in the sample, under 40% were seen once. Sequenced input: blood. The receptors originated from a man aged 18 to 35 in good health. Both conserved end residues are part of each CDR3. Fields, in order: J gene, clone size, D gene, V gene, CDR3 protein, CDR3 DNA. The D gene is left open where the match is weak. Part of the rows lack a size; the others show once, few, many or a class for expanded clones.

J: TRBJ2-6; size: NA; D: TRBD2; V: TRBV6-4; CDR3: CASSERLADSGANVLTF; DNA: TGTGCCAGCAGTGAGAGACTAGCGGACTCTGGAGCCAACGTCCTGACTTTC
J: TRBJ2-5; size: NA; D: NA; V: TRBV5-1; CDR3: CASRWERGALGNEQYF; DNA: TGCGCCAGCAGGTGGGAACGGGGGGCATTGGGCAATGAGCAGTACTTC
J: TRBJ2-3; size: NA; D: NA; V: TRBV9; CDR3: CASSLQREDRTDTQYF; DNA: TGTGCCAGCAGCCTACAGAGAGAAGATCGCACAGATACGCAGTATTTT
J: TRBJ1-4; size: NA; D: TRBD1; V: TRBV7-9; CDR3: CASSGGLNEKLFF; DNA: TGTGCCTCTTCAGGGGGGCTTAATGAAAAACTGTTTTTT
J: TRBJ2-2; size: NA; D: NA; V: TRBV15; CDR3: CATSRDRPPGELFF; DNA: TGTGCCACCAGCAGAGATCGTCCCCCCGGGGAGCTGTTTTTT
J: TRBJ1-2; size: few; D: TRBD1; V: TRBV18; CDR3: CASSPDRVVGGYTF; DNA: TGTGCCAGCTCACCGGACAGGGTAGTAGGAGGCTACACCTTC
J: TRBJ2-7; size: NA; D: NA; V: TRBV7-2; CDR3: CASSRYRDTLYNEQYF; DNA: TGTGCCAGCAGCCGCTACCGGGACACCTTATACAATGAGCAGTACTTC
J: TRBJ1-2; size: few; D: NA; V: TRBV12-3/TRBV12-4; CDR3: CASSQRGQWGWGYTF; DNA: TGTGCCAGCAGCCAACGGGGGCAGTGGGGATGGGGCTACACCTTC
J: TRBJ1-4; size: NA; D: NA; V: TRBV12-3/TRBV12-4; CDR3: CASSSGGTGEKLFF; DNA: TGTGCCAGCAGTTCGGGGGGGACGGGTGAAAAACTGTTTTTT
J: TRBJ2-7; size: NA; D: TRBD1; V: TRBV6-1; CDR3: CASSGGQDDVTYEQYF; DNA: TGTGCCAGCAGTGGGGGACAGGACGATGTAACCTACGAGCAGTACTTC